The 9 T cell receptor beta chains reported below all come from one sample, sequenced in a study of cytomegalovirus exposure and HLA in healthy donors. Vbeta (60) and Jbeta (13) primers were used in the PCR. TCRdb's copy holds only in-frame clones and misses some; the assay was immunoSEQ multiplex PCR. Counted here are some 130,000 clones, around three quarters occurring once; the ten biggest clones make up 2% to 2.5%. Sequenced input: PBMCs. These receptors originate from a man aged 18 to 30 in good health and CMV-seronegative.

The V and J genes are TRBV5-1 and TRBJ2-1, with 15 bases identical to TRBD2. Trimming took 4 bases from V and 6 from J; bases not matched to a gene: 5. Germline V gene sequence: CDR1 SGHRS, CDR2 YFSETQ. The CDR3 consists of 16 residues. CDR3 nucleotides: TGCGCCAGCAGCGAAGGGACTAGCGGGAGGACCAATGAGCAGTTCTTC. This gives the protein CASSEGTSGRTNEQFF.

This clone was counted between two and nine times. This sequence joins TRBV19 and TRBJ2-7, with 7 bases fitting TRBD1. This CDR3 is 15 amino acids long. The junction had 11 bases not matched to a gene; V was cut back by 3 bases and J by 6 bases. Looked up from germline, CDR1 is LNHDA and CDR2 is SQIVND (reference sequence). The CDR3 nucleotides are TGTGCCAGTAGTATCCGGGACAGTTCCGTCCGCGAGCAGTACTTC. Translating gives CASSIRDSSVREQYF.

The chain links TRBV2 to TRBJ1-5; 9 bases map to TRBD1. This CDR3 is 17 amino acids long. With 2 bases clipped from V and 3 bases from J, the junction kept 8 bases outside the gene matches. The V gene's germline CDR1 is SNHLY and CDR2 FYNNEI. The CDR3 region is CASSESGTGFANQPQHF. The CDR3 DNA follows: TGTGCCAGCAGTGAAAGCGGGACAGGGTTCGCCAATCAGCCCCAGCATTTT.

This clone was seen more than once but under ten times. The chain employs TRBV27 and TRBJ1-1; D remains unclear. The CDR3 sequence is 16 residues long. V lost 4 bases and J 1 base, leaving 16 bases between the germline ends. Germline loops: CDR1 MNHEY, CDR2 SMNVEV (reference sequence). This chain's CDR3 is CASSSFTGGWNTEAFF. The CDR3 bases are TGTGCCAGCAGTTCCTTTACGGGTGGATGGAACACTGAAGCTTTCTTT.

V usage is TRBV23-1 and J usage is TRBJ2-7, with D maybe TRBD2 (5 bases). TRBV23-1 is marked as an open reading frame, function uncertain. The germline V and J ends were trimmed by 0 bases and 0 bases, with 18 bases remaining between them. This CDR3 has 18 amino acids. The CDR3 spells CASSQSEGRYQSSYEQYV. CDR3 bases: TGCGCCAGCAGTCAATCTGAGGGCCGCTATCAGAGCTCCTACGAGCAGTACGTC.

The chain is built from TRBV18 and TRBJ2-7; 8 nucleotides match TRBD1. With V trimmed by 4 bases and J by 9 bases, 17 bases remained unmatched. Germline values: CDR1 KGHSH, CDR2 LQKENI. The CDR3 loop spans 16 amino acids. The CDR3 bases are TGTGCCAGCTCACTTGATCTCGGGACAGGTCTCTCGGGGCAGTACTTC. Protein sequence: CASSLDLGTGLSGQYF.

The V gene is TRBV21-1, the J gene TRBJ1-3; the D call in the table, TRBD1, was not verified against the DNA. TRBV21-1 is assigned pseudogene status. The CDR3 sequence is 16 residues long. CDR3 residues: CASSKEGTDFGNTIYF. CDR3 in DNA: TGTGCCAGCAGCAAAGAGGGGACAGATTTTGGAAACACCATATATTTT.

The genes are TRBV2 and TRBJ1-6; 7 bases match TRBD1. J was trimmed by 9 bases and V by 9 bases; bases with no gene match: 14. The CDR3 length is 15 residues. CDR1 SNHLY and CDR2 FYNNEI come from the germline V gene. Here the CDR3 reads CASDRQRQGGSPLHF. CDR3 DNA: TGTGCCAGTGACAGACAGAGACAGGGAGGTTCACCCCTCCACTTT.

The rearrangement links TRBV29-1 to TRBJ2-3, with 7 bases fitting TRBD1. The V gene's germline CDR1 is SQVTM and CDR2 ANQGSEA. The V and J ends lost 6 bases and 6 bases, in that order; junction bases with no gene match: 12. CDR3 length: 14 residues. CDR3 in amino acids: CSVGQAVTGDTQYF. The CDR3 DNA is TGCAGCGTCGGACAGGCCGTTACGGGGGATACGCAGTATTTT.